The 6 T cell receptor beta chains below come from one sample, sequenced in a study of blood T cell repertoires in COVID-19. Measured with immunoSEQ multiplex PCR; TCRdb has only the in-frame clones, and not every one. The data show under 200,000 clones, about 90% seen once. Input material: peripheral blood. Every receptor here comes from a woman between 55 and 75 years old with COVID-19, enrolled during active disease.

The chain combines TRBV27 with TRBJ1-2; TRBD1 is a possible D gene (6 bases). Germline loops: CDR1 MNHEY, CDR2 SMNVEV (reference sequence). Trimming cost V 2 bases and J 5 bases, with 15 bases left between them. CDR3 length: 15 amino acids. The CDR3 here is CASSLRGGIWYGYTF. Here the CDR3 DNA reads TGTGCCAGCAGTTTAAGAGGGGGAATCTGGTATGGCTACACCTTC.

The chain carries TRBV5-4 and TRBJ1-3, with 7 bases aligning to TRBD1. The CDR3 has 14 amino acids. Trimming took 5 bases from V and 2 from J; bases not matched to a gene: 4. Germline V lookup: CDR1 SGHNT, CDR2 YYREEE (reference sequence). CDR3 in amino acids: CASSFDRAGNTIYF. CDR3 bases: TGTGCCAGCAGTTTCGACAGGGCTGGAAACACCATATATTTT.

This chain links TRBV9 with TRBJ2-2, with 9 bases aligning to TRBD1. The V and J ends lost 0 bases and 4 bases, in that order; junction bases with no gene match: 4. The germline V gene encodes CDR1 SGDLS and CDR2 YYNGEE. CDR3 length: 16 residues. DNA for the CDR3: TGTGCCAGCAGCGTAGAACAGGGGGCCGTCACCGGGGAGCTGTTTTTT. Translation: CASSVEQGAVTGELFF.

The chain is built from TRBV27 and TRBJ2-1, with 11 bases that match TRBD2. Germline V lookup: CDR1 MNHEY, CDR2 SMNVEV (reference sequence). The trim removed 4 bases at V and 6 bases at J, leaving 17 bases unmatched. There are 19 residues in the CDR3. The CDR3 bases are TGTGCCAGCAGTTGGGTAGGGCCCATGACTAGCGGGATGGCCAATGAGCAGTTCTTC. As protein: CASSWVGPMTSGMANEQFF.

This clone was seen a few times. The chain combines TRBV10-3 with TRBJ1-4, with 7 bases matching TRBD1. The CDR3 runs to 15 residues. V was clipped by 5 bases and J by 7 bases; unmatched bases: 10. The germline gives CDR1 ENHRY, CDR2 SYGVKD. CDR3 coding DNA: TGTGCCATCAGTCCCAGACAGGGAAGGAGTGAAAAACTGTTTTTT. Its translation is CAISPRQGRSEKLFF.

This chain links TRBV6-4 with TRBJ2-1; 12 bases align to TRBD2. V lost 4 bases and J lost 5; bases outside the gene matches: 3. Per the germline V gene, CDR1 is MRHNA and CDR2 is SNTAGT. CDR3 length equals 15 residues. DNA of the CDR3: TGTGCCAGCAGTGCTAGCGGGAGGGTACACAATGAGCAGTTCTTC. Protein sequence: CASSASGRVHNEQFF.